This T cell receptor (beta chain) originates from a study of blood T cell repertoires in COVID-19. CDR1 and CDR2 from the germline V gene are LGHNA and YSLEER. The CDR3 runs to 15 residues. The ends were cut back, 0 bases at V and 4 bases at J, with 7 bases in the middle. Data came from immunoSEQ multiplex PCR; TCRdb stores just in-frame clones and leaves some out. Here the sample spans some 220,000 clones, approximately 83% being singletons. Sequencing input: PBMCs or T cells enriched from blood (not recorded which). The chain joins TRBV4-3 to TRBJ1-6; D is unclear. The source of this sequence is a woman in her thirties or forties with acute COVID-19. The DNA for the CDR3 is TGCGCCAGCAGCCAAGACGCGGCTTATAATTCACCCCTCCACTTT. Translation gives CASSQDAAYNSPLHF.